One T cell receptor (beta chain) is described in this entry. This CDR3 has 16 residues. Germline V lookup: CDR1 SGHRS, CDR2 YFSETQ. V lost 6 bases and J lost 1; bases outside the gene matches: 10. Produced via immunoSEQ multiplex PCR; TCRdb's table is partial and in-frame only. The table has about 160,000 clones, more than 65% seen once. This specimen comes from a study of blood T cell repertoires in COVID-19. Study context: Samples of COVID-19 (acute and convalescent) were obtained from the United States, Italy and Spain.

The TCR was taken from a woman of 80 years or more with active or convalescent COVID-19. Sequenced: peripheral blood. The genes are TRBV5-1 and TRBJ2-3; 8 bases line up with TRBD2. The CDR3 reads CASTPSGSSGTDTQYF. CDR3 nucleotides: TGCGCCAGCACCCCCAGCGGGAGTTCCGGCACAGATACGCAGTATTTT.